This is a list of T cell receptor beta chains from one sample in a study of a mutant IDH1 vaccine in newly diagnosed glioma. Profiling relied on immunoSEQ multiplex PCR, and the TCRdb table lists in-frame clones only, not all of them. There are around 70,000 clones in the sample; around 86% occur only once, and roughly 2% lies in the top ten. Antigens for these TCRs are unknown. Sequenced material: PBMCs, taken from a glioma patient whose treatment included an IDH1 peptide vaccine. The receptors come from a man aged 25 to 45 with glioma. Each CDR3 is given with its conserved first and last residue. Fields, in order: D gene, V gene, CDR3 protein. A D gene is named only where the DNA matches it firmly.

NA | TRBV2 | CASIFTQNTEAFF
NA | TRBV2 | CASSVGVPNTGELFF
TRBD1 | TRBV7-9 | CASSNRQGRETQYF
TRBD2 | TRBV4-1 | CASSQVLLAGVYEQYF
TRBD2 | TRBV6-1 | CASRVAGGFYEQYF
NA | TRBV28 | CASSLRPGPLYGYTF
NA | TRBV7-2 | CASSLVGTKSNQPQHF
NA | TRBV7-9 | CASSLARGSTDTQYF
NA | TRBV6-6 | CASSRPGFYEQYF
NA | TRBV4-1 | CASSTIQDSYNEQFF
NA | TRBV7-9 | CASSLVKDEQFF
NA | TRBV2 | CASSASGNQPQHF
NA | TRBV20-1 | CSAREPGGYTF
NA | TRBV5-5 | CASSLGWPASNYGYTF
NA | TRBV11-2 | CASSEQRGSSYEQYF
NA | TRBV15 | CATRTRKAGSPLHF
NA | TRBV5-1 | CASSLGTEVYF
NA | TRBV7-9 | CASSLARSPLEAFF
TRBD2 | TRBV5-1 | CASSFSGVQETQYF
NA | TRBV5-1 | CASSLQAGTGIQYF
NA | TRBV19 | CAARPRGNTGELFF
NA | TRBV6-1 | CASSETYYEQYF
TRBD1 | TRBV7-9 | CASSIPGGDYGYTF
NA | TRBV28 | CASSTSNQPQHF
TRBD1 | TRBV27 | CASSLGAGRDRTNEKLFF
NA | TRBV6-1 | CAITRAGTYTF
TRBD1 | TRBV2 | CASTGDRDHEQYF
NA | TRBV5-1 | CASSLVFPGTGELFF
TRBD2 | TRBV9 | CASTLGLAGVDTQYF
TRBD2 | TRBV9 | CASRGLSGRGRDEQFF
NA | TRBV5-4 | CASSIGQSLMNTEAFF
NA | TRBV5-1 | CASSLGQISGAFF
TRBD2 | TRBV4-3 | CASSLGAGAYNEQFF
TRBD1 | TRBV2 | CASSESLWGQGDIGNQPQHF
TRBD2 | TRBV2 | CASSLPGLAGVWEQFF
NA | TRBV18 | CASSRTAGSEQFF
TRBD1 | TRBV19 | CASSPQARTGGYEQYF
NA | TRBV29-1 | CSARQPNTEAFF
TRBD2 | TRBV6-6 | CASSRTSGGSYNEQFF
NA | TRBV30 | CARGGTRGYQPQHF
NA | TRBV12-5 | CASGLGRDRRTYEQYF
NA | TRBV7-8 | CASSFSSRGETQYF
NA | TRBV10-3 | CAISDSGRGNQPQHF
TRBD1 | TRBV5-1 | CASRDRVFNEQFF
TRBD2 | TRBV27 | CASSSRLAGGYNEQFF
TRBD1 | TRBV7-9 | CASSMTGLNYGYTF
TRBD1 | TRBV30 | CAWRRTGGADNRPLHF
TRBD1 | TRBV7-2 | CASSHGTGGTEAFF
TRBD1 | TRBV4-1 | CASSLNRGRTGELFF
NA | TRBV15 | CATSRDFRIYNEQFF
TRBD2 | TRBV11-2 | CASSSRTSGYTDTQYF
TRBD1 | TRBV13 | CASSLRAGTGHPYEQYF
TRBD1 | TRBV18 | CASSPGQGSEQYF